This T cell receptor beta chain was retrieved from a study of CD8+ T cells in alopecia areata. At the level of the study: Treated patients received oral tofacitinib, 5 to 10 mg twice daily.

cDNA serving as the sequencing template came from extracted, reverse transcribed RNA. Some clones are missing from TCRdb's copy, which holds only in-frame ones; the method was immunoSEQ multiplex PCR. The sample has about 220,000 clones, less than 75% seen once. In germline, CDR1 is MGHDK, CDR2 SYGVNS. The V end lost 2 bases, the J end lost 0 bases, and 17 bases lay between the germline ends. The CDR3 runs to 17 residues. Treatment indicated: oral pan-JAK inhibitor, 5-10 mg twice daily. To note about this clone: Its antigen is unidentified.

Broader study findings: Scalp specimens additionally yield sequences from normal skin's resident alphabeta T cells. Scalp clonality decreased significantly with tofacitinib, and so did expanded CD8+ clones among the top 100.

The source material was CD4+ T cells sorted from blood, sampled at week 4, from a patient treated with tofacitinib. The TCR comes from a human donor with alopecia areata. The chain uses TRBV25-1 and TRBJ2-7; D unclear. The CDR3 DNA follows: TGTGCCAGCAGTGAACATCGGCCAGGAATATCCTCCTACGAGCAGTACTTC. Translating gives CASSEHRPGISSYEQYF.